This T cell receptor beta chain was documented in a study of OX40 agonist ivuxolimab in advanced cancers. In the study overall: The patients received ivuxolimab by intravenous route every 2 weeks at 0.01 to 10 mg/kg. At roughly 80% male, the cohort had a mean age of approximately 64 years, ranging from about 20 to 79. Overall study findings and caveats: Antigen targets of the expanded peripheral T cells went undetermined.

TCRdb's table, derived via immunoSEQ multiplex PCR, lists solely in-frame clones and lacks some. Of about 30,000 clones in the sample, approximately 93% are singletons; the top ten hold about a tenth. This clone was seen a single time. Its antigen remains unidentified. CDR1 is SGHAT and CDR2 is FQNNGV in the germline V gene. J was trimmed by 6 bases and V by 2 bases; bases with no gene match: 3. The length of the CDR3 is 14 residues. This TCR was sampled from an adult with an advanced solid tumor such as melanoma, head and neck, liver or kidney cancer. The specimen comprised CD4+ or CD8+ T cells sorted from blood, sampled in a trial of the OX40 agonist ivuxolimab. This rearrangement joins TRBV11-2 to TRBJ2-1; 8 nucleotides agree with TRBD1. The CDR3 reads CASSLWTGFNEQFF. In nucleotides, the CDR3 is TGTGCCAGCAGCTTATGGACAGGGTTCAATGAGCAGTTCTTC.